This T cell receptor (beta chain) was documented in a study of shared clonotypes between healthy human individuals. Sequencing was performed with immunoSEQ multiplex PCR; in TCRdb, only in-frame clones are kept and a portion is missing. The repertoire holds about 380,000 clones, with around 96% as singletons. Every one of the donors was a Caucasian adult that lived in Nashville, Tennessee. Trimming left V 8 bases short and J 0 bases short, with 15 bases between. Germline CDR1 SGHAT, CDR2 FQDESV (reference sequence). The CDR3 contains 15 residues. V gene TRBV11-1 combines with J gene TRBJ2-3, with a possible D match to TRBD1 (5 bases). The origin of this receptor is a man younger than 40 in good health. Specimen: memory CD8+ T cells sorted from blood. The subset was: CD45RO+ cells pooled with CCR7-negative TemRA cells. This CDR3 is CASGRGFSSTDTQYF. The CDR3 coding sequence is TGTGCCAGCGGTAGGGGATTCTCTAGCACAGATACGCAGTATTTT.